One TCR beta chain is described in this entry. The antigen is unknown. This sample stems from a study of radiotherapy plus CTLA-4 blockade in lung cancer. Study-wide background: Objective response rate was about 20%; disease control rate, around 33%.

Whole-study findings and limits: In blood, early T cell clone dynamics reportedly predicted response best, together with interferon-beta. There was expansion of tumor-derived TCR clones in blood after radiotherapy plus ipilimumab.

Produced via immunoSEQ multiplex PCR; TCRdb's table is partial and in-frame only. The sample has over 50,000 clones; less than 80% are singletons. The origin of this receptor is a human donor with non-small cell lung cancer who had a complete response to radiotherapy plus ipilimumab. The sequencing used peripheral blood, collected from a patient treated with radiotherapy plus ipilimumab.

This CDR3 reads CASGLGGGINQPQHF. The CDR3 DNA reads as TGTGCCAGCGGCCTAGGAGGGGGCATAAATCAGCCCCAGCATTTT. The chain joins TRBV9 to TRBJ1-5, with 7 bases aligning to TRBD1. The CDR3 is made up of 15 amino acids. Losses at the gene ends were 7 bases for V and 4 bases for J; bases not matched to a gene: 11. The germline CDR1 and CDR2 sequences are SGDLS and YYNGEE.